This paragraph covers one T cell receptor beta chain sequence. Its specificity is unknown. This entry belongs to a study of identical twins. Overall study results and limits: Reduced insertions were recorded for abundant cord blood beta clonotypes, with no such pattern in memory repertoires. Models predicted too little out-of-frame TCR alpha sharing in monozygotic twins.

A universal primer site arose from template switching, and cDNA bore unique molecular identifiers. TCRdb reanalysed the 5' RACE reads using MiXCR and keeps one entry per CDR3 protein. The sample holds a few hundred thousand distinct CDR3 sequences; just under 10% are singletons and the top ten take 2.5% to 3.5%. This CDR3 region has 16 residues. Trimming removed 4 bases at V and 2 bases at J, with 19 bases between. Germline CDR1 and CDR2: SGHKS and YYEKEE (reference sequence). The same specimen was also included in a second study, on yellow fever vaccine responses in identical twins.

The gene calls are TRBV5-5 and TRBJ2-7; D might be TRBD2 (5 bases). The receptor was isolated from a young woman in good health. The sample consisted of PBMCs. CDR3 amino acids: CASSLFIGVIPYEQYF. DNA of the CDR3: TGTGCCAGCAGCCTTTTTATCGGGGTTATCCCCTACGAGCAGTACTTC. The whole variable domain, filled in from reference TRBV5-5 and TRBJ2-7, reads DAGVTQSPTHLIKTRGQQVTLRCSPISGHKSVSWYQQVLGQGPQFIFQYYEKEERGRGNFPDRFSARQFPNYSSELNVNALLLGDSALYLCASSLFIGVIPYEQYFGPGTRLTVT.